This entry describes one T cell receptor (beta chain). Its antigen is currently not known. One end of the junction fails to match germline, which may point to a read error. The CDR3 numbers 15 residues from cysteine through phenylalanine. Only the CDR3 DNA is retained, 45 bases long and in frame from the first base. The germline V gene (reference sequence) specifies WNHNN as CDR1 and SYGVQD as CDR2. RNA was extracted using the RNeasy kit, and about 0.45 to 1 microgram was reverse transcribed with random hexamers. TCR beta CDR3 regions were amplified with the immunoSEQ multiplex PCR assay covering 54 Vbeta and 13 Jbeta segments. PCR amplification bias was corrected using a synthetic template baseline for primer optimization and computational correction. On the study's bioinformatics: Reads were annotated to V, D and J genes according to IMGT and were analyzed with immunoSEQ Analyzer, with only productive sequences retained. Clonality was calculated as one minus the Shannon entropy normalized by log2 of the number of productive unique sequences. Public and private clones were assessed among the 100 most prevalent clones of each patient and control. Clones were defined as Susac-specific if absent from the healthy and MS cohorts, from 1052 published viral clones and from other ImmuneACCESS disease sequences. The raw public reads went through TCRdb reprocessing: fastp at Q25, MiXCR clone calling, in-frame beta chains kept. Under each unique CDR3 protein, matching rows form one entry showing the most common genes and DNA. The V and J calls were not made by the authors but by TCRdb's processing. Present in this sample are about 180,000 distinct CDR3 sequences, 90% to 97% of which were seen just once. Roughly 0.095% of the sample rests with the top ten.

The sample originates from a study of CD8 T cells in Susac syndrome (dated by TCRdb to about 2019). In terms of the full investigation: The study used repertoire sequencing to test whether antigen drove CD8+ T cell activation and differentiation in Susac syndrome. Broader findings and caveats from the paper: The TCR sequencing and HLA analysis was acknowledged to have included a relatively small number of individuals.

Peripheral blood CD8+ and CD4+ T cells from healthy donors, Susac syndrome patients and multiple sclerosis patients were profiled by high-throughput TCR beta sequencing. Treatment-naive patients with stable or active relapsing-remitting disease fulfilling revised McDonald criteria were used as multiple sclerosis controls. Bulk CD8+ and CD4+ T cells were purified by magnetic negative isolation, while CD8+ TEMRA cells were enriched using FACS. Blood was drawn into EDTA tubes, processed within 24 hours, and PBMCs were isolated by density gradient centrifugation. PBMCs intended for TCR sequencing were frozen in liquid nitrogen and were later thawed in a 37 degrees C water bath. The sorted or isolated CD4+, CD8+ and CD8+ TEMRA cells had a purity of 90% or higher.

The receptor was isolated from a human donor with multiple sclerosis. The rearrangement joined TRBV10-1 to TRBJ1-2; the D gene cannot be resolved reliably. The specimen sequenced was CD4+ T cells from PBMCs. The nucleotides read TGTGCCAGCAGTCCAACTGAGACACCCAACTATGGCTACACCTTC. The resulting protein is CASSPTETPNYGYTF.